Here is one T cell receptor (beta chain) with its context. Its cognate antigen is unknown. Before the COVID-19 pandemic, during about 2010-2019, CD4+ T cells were taken from unexposed donors. The cells were cultured for 9 to 11 days before CD4+ T cells were isolated. Cells permitting, SARS-CoV-2 S/N and four cold-coronavirus spikes were tested on unexposed-donor CD4+ T cells. This record comes from a study of CD4 T cells in relation to SARS-CoV-2 and coronaviruses. The protocol was immunoSEQ multiplex PCR, while the TCRdb copy is restricted to in-frame clones and leaves out a portion. Of about 21,000 clones listed, about 80% are singletons. This CDR3 is 16 amino acids long. V shed 3 bases, J shed 5 bases, and the junction held 10 bases outside the gene matches. The germline gives CDR1 SGHDT, CDR2 YYEEEE.

This chain connects TRBV5-6 to TRBJ2-1; 8 bases line up with TRBD2. This receptor was obtained from a human donor in good health. Material: CD4+ T cells from PBMCs, cultured in vitro. The CDR3 DNA sequence: TGTGCCAGCAGCTGGACTAGCCTAACTCGCCACAATGAGCAGTTCTTC. It specifies CASSWTSLTRHNEQFF.